Included here is one T cell receptor beta chain sequence, with context. Its antigen is not identified. The sample is PBMC spiked with counted cells of clone KT2. The data stem from a study of quantifying T cell responses using KT2 cells. Study-wide context: cDNA was made from DNase-treated RNA using alpha and beta constant primers. Study findings and constraints: At about one KT2 cell per 100,000 PBMC, KT2 sequences were still detected. Counts of KT2 alpha and beta sequences rose linearly with the number of KT2 cells added.

Each cDNA got a UMI-containing oligo ligated at its 3' end. An equimolar mix of RC1.1 and RC1.2 primed the beta chain across TRBC1 and TRBC2. TCRdb reprocessed the UMI-ligation and nested PCR reads via MiXCR and lists one record per CDR3 protein. The sample has 50,000 to 70,000 distinct CDR3 sequences, 9% to 15% seen once. CDR3 length: 16 residues. CDR1 LGHDT and CDR2 YNNKEL come from the germline V gene (reference sequence). Trimming took 4 bases from V and 7 from J; bases not matched to a gene: 10. The TCR originated in a human donor. This sequence joins TRBV3-1 and TRBJ2-1, with 10 bases fitting TRBD2. Sequenced material: PBMCs spiked with cells of the T cell clone KT2. The CDR3 coding sequence is TGTGCCAGCAGCCTCCTCCTAGCGGGAGTAGGAAATGAGCAGTTCTTC. This codes for CASSLLLAGVGNEQFF.